Sequencing of this T cell receptor (beta chain) was carried out in a study of regulatory T cells in long-lasting Graves disease. Germline V gene data show CDR1 as DFQATT and CDR2 as SNEGSKA (reference sequence). The CDR3 loop spans 14 amino acids. Trimming took off 6 bases at V and 0 bases at J, with 14 bases between the two ends. HTBI primers from iRepertoire and Arm-PCR of CDR3 regions yielded the TCR beta libraries. TCRdb processed the multiplex PCR reads anew with MiXCR; each CDR3 protein has one entry. In the table there are around 500,000 distinct CDR3 sequences, about 12% of which are singletons. Time point indicated: newly diagnosed GD, antithyroid drugs for less than 3 months. TCR sequences were obtained from RNA taken from PBMCs. The patients were drawn from one endocrinology department in Xi'an, China. These sequences were also reported in another study, on T cells in Graves' hyperthyroidism and ophthalmopathy.

Sequencing used peripheral blood mononuclear cells (PBMCs), obtained at new diagnosis, from a patient treated with antithyroid drugs. This chain connects TRBV20-1 to TRBJ1-1; possibly TRBD1 for D (5 bases). This clonotype was obtained from a woman aged 25-40 years with Graves disease. In DNA form, the CDR3 reads TGCAGTGCGAAAAGGGACCTCATGAACACTGAAGCTTTCTTT. Its protein product is CSAKRDLMNTEAFF.